This passage covers 8 T cell receptor beta chains from one sample sequenced in a study of T cells in Graves' hyperthyroidism and ophthalmopathy. Amplified TCR beta CDR3 regions came from RNA transcripts. The HTBI primer set drove a first-round RT-PCR of the TCR CDR3. TCRdb ran MiXCR on the multiplex PCR reads and lists one entry per CDR3 protein. The sample shows 450,000 to 650,000 distinct CDR3 sequences, about a sixth of them seen only once. Sequenced sample: blood. These receptors were obtained from a woman between 18 and 29 years old with Graves' ophthalmopathy.

This chain uses TRBV4-1 with TRBJ1-1; 7 bases line up with TRBD1. Germline CDR1 reads MGHRA; CDR2 reads YSYEKL. After removal of 4 bases from V and 0 bases from J, the junction contained 8 bases not matched to a gene. The length of the CDR3 is 16 residues. The CDR3 region is CASSPPGGGMNTEAFF. CDR3 DNA: TGCGCCAGCAGCCCCCCAGGGGGGGGAATGAACACTGAAGCTTTCTTT.

This clonotype came up many times. The rearrangement joins TRBV5-1 to TRBJ2-2; D gene uncertain. CDR3 length equals 14 residues. Trimming cost V 0 bases and J 4 bases, with 7 bases left between them. In germline, CDR1 is SGHRS, CDR2 YFSETQ. CDR3: CASSLVQSTGELFF. CDR3 in DNA: TGCGCCAGCAGCTTGGTTCAGAGCACCGGGGAGCTGTTTTTT.

In its sample, this clonotype was seen many times. The V gene is TRBV5-1, the J gene TRBJ1-1; possible D gene TRBD1, 6 bases. From germline, CDR1 is SGHRS and CDR2 YFSETQ. The CDR3 runs to 15 residues. Trimming stripped 1 base from V and 0 bases from J, with 10 bases between. Here the CDR3 DNA reads TGCGCCAGCAGCTTGACGGACAGCCTGAACACTGAAGCTTTCTTT. Protein: CASSLTDSLNTEAFF.

Concerning this clonotype: One end of the junction is discordant with germline, which a read error may explain. The gene calls are TRBV7-9 and TRBJ2-1, with 9 bases lining up with TRBD2. This CDR3 is built from 16 residues. Germline V CDR1 and CDR2: SEHNR, FQNEAQ (reference sequence). The CDR3 DNA reads TGCGCCAGCAGCCAAGAGCGGGGGGCCCCAAGGAATGAGCAGTTCTTC. Its translation: CASSQERGAPRNEQFF.

This clonotype has only one observation. The CDR3 protein is CASSQMSAGLADHEQFF. The DNA of the CDR3 is TGTGCCAGCAGCCAAATGTCCGCAGGACTAGCGGATCATGAGCAGTTCTTC. The rearrangement uses TRBV16 and TRBJ2-1; 10 bases agree with TRBD2. CDR1 and CDR2 from the germline V gene are KGHSY and FQNENV. V lost 2 bases to trimming and J lost 8 bases; unmatched junction nucleotides: 12. The CDR3 is made up of 17 amino acids.

This clonotype has only a few counts. The chain is built from TRBV6-1 and TRBJ1-2, with D unresolved. This CDR3 region has 14 residues. Trimming took 3 bases from V and 3 from J, leaving 11 bases between them. Germline V CDR1 and CDR2: MNHNS, SASEGT. The CDR3 reads CASSDFSAYYGYTF. The CDR3 coding sequence is TGTGCCAGCAGTGATTTTTCGGCCTACTATGGCTACACCTTC.

In its sample, this clonotype was seen many times. The chain joins TRBV20-1 to TRBJ2-3; TRBD2 agrees at 11 bases. This CDR3 is 15 amino acids long. Germline CDR1 DFQATT, CDR2 SNEGSKA (reference sequence). Unmatched junction bases numbered 7, after V lost 6 bases and J lost 2 bases. The CDR3 loop reads CSANPTSGNTDTQYF. The CDR3 coding sequence is TGCAGTGCCAATCCGACTAGCGGGAACACAGATACGCAGTATTTT.

Concerning this clonotype itself: Since a much larger clone is just one base distant, this may be a read error. The rearrangement joins TRBV28 to TRBJ2-7; a weak D match, TRBD2 (6 bases). CDR1 and CDR2 (germline): MDHEN, SYDVKM. CDR3 length equals 14 residues. The CDR3 region is CAGSLEEGNYEQYF. The CDR3 nucleotides are TGTGCCGGCAGTTTAGAGGAGGGGAACTACGAGCAGTACTTC.